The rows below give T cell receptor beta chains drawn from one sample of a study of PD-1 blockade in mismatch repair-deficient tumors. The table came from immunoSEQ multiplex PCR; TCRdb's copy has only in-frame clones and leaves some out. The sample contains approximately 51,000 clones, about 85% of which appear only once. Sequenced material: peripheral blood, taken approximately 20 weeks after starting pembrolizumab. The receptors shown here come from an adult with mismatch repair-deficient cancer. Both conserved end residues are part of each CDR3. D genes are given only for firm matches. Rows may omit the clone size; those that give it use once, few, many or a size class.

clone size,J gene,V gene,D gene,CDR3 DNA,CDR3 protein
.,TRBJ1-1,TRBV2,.,TGTGCTAGCAGTACAGGGAGGACTGAAGCTTTCTTT,CASSTGRTEAFF
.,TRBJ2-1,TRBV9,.,TGTGCCAGCAGCGTAACGGAGGTGGGTTTCTTATACAATGAGCAGTTCTTC,CASSVTEVGFLYNEQFF
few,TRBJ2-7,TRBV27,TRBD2,TGTGCCAGCAGTCGGACTAGCGGGCTTTTCTGGTACGAGCAGTACTTC,CASSRTSGLFWYEQYF
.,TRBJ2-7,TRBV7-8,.,TGTGCCAGCAGCCCAGGACAGATCTACGAGCAGTACTTC,CASSPGQIYEQYF
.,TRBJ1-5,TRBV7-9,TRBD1,TGTGCCAGCAGCCCCCCCGGACAGGGTAGACAGCCCCAGCATTTT,CASSPPGQGRQPQHF
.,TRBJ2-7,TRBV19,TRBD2,TGTGCCAGTACCAAGACACTAGCGGGAGTCTACGAGCAGTACTTC,CASTKTLAGVYEQYF
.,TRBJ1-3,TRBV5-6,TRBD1,TGTGCCAGCAGCTTTTATCCTGGACAGGGGGAGGGAAACACCATATATTTT,CASSFYPGQGEGNTIYF
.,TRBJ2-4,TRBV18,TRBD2,TGTGCCAGCTCACCACCGGGACTAGCGGGAGGGCGTTCCAAAAACATTCAGTACTTC,CASSPPGLAGGRSKNIQYF
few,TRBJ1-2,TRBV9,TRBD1,TGTGCCAGCAGCGTCGGGACAGGCGGCTATGGCTACACCTTC,CASSVGTGGYGYTF
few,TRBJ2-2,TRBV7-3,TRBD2,TGTGCCAGCAGCCTAGGACTAGCTTCTGGCACCGGGGAGCTGTTTTTT,CASSLGLASGTGELFF
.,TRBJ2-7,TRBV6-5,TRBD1,TGTGCCACCTTGGCCCCGGACAGGGGATACGAGCAGTACTTC,CATLAPDRGYEQYF
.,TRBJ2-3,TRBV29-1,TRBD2,TGCAGCGTAGGGACTAGCGGGAGCACAGATACGCAGTATTTT,CSVGTSGSTDTQYF
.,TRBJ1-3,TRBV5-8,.,TGTGCCAGCAGCTTTCGGGGGGCTGGAAACACCATATATTTT,CASSFRGAGNTIYF
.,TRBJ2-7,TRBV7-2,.,TGTGCCAGCACTGACAGGAGCTCCTACGAGCAGTACTTC,CASTDRSSYEQYF
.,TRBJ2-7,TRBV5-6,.,TGTGCCAGCAGCTATTTCCGGGCCCTCGAGCAGTACTTC,CASSYFRALEQYF
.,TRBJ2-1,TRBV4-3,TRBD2,TGCGCCAGCAGCCCTCTGGGGGAGGGCCGCGACAATGAGCAGTTCTTC,CASSPLGEGRDNEQFF
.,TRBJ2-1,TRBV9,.,TGTGCCAGCAGCGTAGTTGGGTCGTCCAATGAGCAGTTCTTC,CASSVVGSSNEQFF
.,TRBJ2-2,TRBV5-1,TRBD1,TGCGCCAGCAGCTTGGTTATCTGGGACAGCAACACCGGGGAGCTGTTTTTT,CASSLVIWDSNTGELFF
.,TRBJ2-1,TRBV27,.,TGTGCCAGCCGAGACAGCCGCTACAATGAGCAGTTCTTC,CASRDSRYNEQFF
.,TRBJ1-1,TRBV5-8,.,TGTGCCAGCAGCGAACCGGGGGGGCTGAACACTGAAGCTTTCTTT,CASSEPGGLNTEAFF
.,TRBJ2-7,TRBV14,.,TGTGCCAGCAGCCAAGGACTCTCAGGTAGTCCTTCCTACGAGCAGTACTTC,CASSQGLSGSPSYEQYF
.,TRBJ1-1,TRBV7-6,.,TGTGCCAGCAGCTTTGGGTTGGGCACTGAAGCTTTCTTT,CASSFGLGTEAFF
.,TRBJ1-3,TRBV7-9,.,TGTGCCAGCAGCTTATCCTCGCGAGGAGCTGGAAACACCATATATTTT,CASSLSSRGAGNTIYF
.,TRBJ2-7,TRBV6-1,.,TGTGCCAGCAGGACCTTGGAGGGGCCGGAAGAGCAGTACTTC,CASRTLEGPEEQYF
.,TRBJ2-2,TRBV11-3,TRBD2,TGTGCCAGCAGCTTACAACTAGCGGGAACGAACACCGGGGAGCTGTTTTTT,CASSLQLAGTNTGELFF
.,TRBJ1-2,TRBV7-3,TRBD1,TGTGCCAGCAGCTTAGACGGGACAGGGGGCGCCTTGGGCTACACCTTC,CASSLDGTGGALGYTF
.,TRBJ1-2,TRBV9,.,TGTGCCAGCAGCGCAGAAGCCAATGCTAACTATGGCTACACCTTC,CASSAEANANYGYTF
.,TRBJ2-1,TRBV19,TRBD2,TGTGCCAGTAGTCCTTATTCTAGCGGGAGGCGGAGAAATGAGCAGTTCTTC,CASSPYSSGRRRNEQFF
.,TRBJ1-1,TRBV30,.,TGTGCCTGGAGCGTCGGGCGGAACACTGAAGCTTTCTTT,CAWSVGRNTEAFF
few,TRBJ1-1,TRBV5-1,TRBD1,TGCGCCAGCAGCACCGATCGGACAGGGGATACTGAAGCTTTCTTT,CASSTDRTGDTEAFF
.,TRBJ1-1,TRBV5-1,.,TGCGCCAGCAGCTTGGAGGGGGGCCGGGTTGAAGCTTTCTTT,CASSLEGGRVEAFF
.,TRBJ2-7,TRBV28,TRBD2,TGTGCCAGTCCTCCGGGACTAGCGGGAGGGGCTATAAGAGAGCAGTACTTC,CASPPGLAGGAIREQYF
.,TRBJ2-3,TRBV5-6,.,TGTGCCAGCAGGGTAATTGTTCGGGGCAGCACAGATACGCAGTATTTT,CASRVIVRGSTDTQYF
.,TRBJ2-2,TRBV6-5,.,TGTGCCAGCAGTCGACCCACCGGGGAGCTGTTTTTT,CASSRPTGELFF
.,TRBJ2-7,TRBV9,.,TGTGCCAGCAGCCCCTGGGGCGACGTCCGCGAGCAGTACTTC,CASSPWGDVREQYF
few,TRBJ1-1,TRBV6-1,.,TGTGCCAGCAGTGGACAGTTTAACACTGAAGCTTTCTTT,CASSGQFNTEAFF
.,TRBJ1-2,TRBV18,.,TGTGCCAGCTCACCGACCAAGGATCACTATGGCTACACCTTC,CASSPTKDHYGYTF
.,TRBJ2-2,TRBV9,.,TGTGCCAGCAGCGTAGGATGGGGAGGTCAGGCCGGGGAGCTGTTTTTT,CASSVGWGGQAGELFF
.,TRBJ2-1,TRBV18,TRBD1,TGTGCCAGCTCAACCGGGACAGGGGTACAAACTCAGCAGTTCTTC,CASSTGTGVQTQQFF
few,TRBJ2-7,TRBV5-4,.,TGTGCCAGCAGAACAGACACCGCAGCCTCCTACGAGCAGTACTTC,CASRTDTAASYEQYF
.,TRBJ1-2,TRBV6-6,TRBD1,TGTGCCAGCAGATCTTCGGACAGGGCGCTCTATGGCTACACCTTC,CASRSSDRALYGYTF